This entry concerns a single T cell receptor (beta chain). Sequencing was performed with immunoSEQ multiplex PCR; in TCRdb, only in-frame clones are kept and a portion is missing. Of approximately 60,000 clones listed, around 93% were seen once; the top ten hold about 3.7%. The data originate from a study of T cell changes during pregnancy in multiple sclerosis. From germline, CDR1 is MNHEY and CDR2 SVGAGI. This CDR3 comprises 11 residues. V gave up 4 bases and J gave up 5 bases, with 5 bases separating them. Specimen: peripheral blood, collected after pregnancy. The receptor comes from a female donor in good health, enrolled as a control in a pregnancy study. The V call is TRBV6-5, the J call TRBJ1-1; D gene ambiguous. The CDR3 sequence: CASSSYTEAFF. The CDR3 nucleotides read TGTGCCAGCAGTTCCTATACTGAAGCTTTCTTT.